The 26 T cell receptor beta chains below come from one sample, sequenced in a study of blood T cells in healthy people across ages. The authors ran a second PCR of about 6 to 12 cycles using a sample-barcoded 5' primer and a J-beta primer mix. Via MiXCR, TCRdb re-called the 5' RACE reads, giving one row per CDR3 protein. The sample lists over 1,200,000 distinct CDR3 sequences, 45% to 70% occurring once. The sequenced sample consisted of blood. These receptors were obtained from a man between 18 and 35 years old in good health.

The chain uses TRBV7-9 and TRBJ1-5, with a possible D match to TRBD1 (5 bases). This CDR3 is 16 amino acids long. Per germline, CDR1 SEHNR and CDR2 FQNEAQ (reference sequence). Trimming shortened V by 3 bases and J by 2 bases, and 14 bases separated the two germline ends. CDR3 loop: CASSFGGPGGNQPQHF. The CDR3 DNA sequence: TGTGCCAGCAGCTTTGGGGGTCCGGGGGGCAATCAGCCCCAGCATTTT.

The chain recombines TRBV18 with TRBJ2-5, with D possibly matching TRBD2 (8 bases). The CDR3 spans 20 residues. Per the germline V gene, CDR1 is KGHSH and CDR2 is LQKENI. Trimming pared 3 bases from V and 1 base from J, leaving 27 bases between. CDR3 in amino acids: CASSPTRTSSGGIGQETQYF. The CDR3 DNA reads as TGTGCCAGCTCACCGACAAGGACTAGCTCAGGGGGGATTGGCCAAGAGACCCAGTACTTC.

The V gene is TRBV5-5, the J gene TRBJ2-3; TRBD2 aligns across 15 bases. Germline-derived CDR1 and CDR2 are SGHKS and YYEKEE (reference sequence). The CDR3 consists of 16 residues. V was pared by 7 bases and J by 2 bases, with 5 bases of the junction left unmatched. CDR3 sequence reads: CASHGLAGGYTDTQYF. The CDR3, as DNA: TGTGCCAGCCACGGACTAGCGGGGGGGTACACAGATACGCAGTATTTT.

This chain uses TRBV20-1 with TRBJ1-4; TRBD1 might be the D (5 bases). The CDR3 is 14 residues long. Trimming took 5 bases from V and 2 from J, leaving 12 bases between them. Germline CDR1 is DFQATT and CDR2 is SNEGSKA (reference sequence). The CDR3 loop is CSAGGGVTNEKLFF. CDR3 DNA sequence: TGCAGTGCTGGGGGGGGGGTCACTAATGAAAAACTGTTTTTT.

In its sample, this clonotype was seen a few times. The rearrangement joins TRBV4-2 to TRBJ2-5, with a possible D match to TRBD2 (6 bases). The CDR3 contains 14 residues. CDR1 is LGHNA, CDR2 YNFKEQ, per germline. V shed 4 bases and J shed 1 base, with 10 bases lying between them. The CDR3 is CASSRQEGQETQYF. CDR3 in DNA: TGTGCCAGCAGCCGGCAGGAGGGCCAAGAGACCCAGTACTTC.

The CDR3 reads CASSYYQARYEQYF. The CDR3 region has the DNA TGTGCCAGCAGTTACTACCAGGCCAGGTACGAGCAGTACTTC. The gene calls are TRBV6-2 or TRBV6-3 and TRBJ2-7, with D hard to call. V shed 1 base and J shed 4 bases, with 11 bases lying between them. CDR3 length: 14 amino acids. From germline, CDR1 is MNHEY and CDR2 SVGEGT.

The sample holds a few counts of this clonotype. The V and J genes are TRBV5-1 and TRBJ2-1; perhaps TRBD1 as D (6 bases). Germline loops: CDR1 SGHRS, CDR2 YFSETQ. This CDR3 has 13 residues. Trimming pared 1 base from V and 8 bases from J, leaving 10 bases between. The CDR3 protein is CASSLTGRDEQFF. Here the CDR3 DNA reads TGCGCCAGCAGCTTGACAGGGAGAGATGAGCAGTTCTTC.

This clonotype was observed a few times. The chain couples TRBV9 to TRBJ2-3; D may be TRBD2 (7 bases). Trimming cost V 0 bases and J 4 bases, with 15 bases left between them. This CDR3 comprises 16 residues. Per germline, CDR1 SGDLS and CDR2 YYNGEE. CDR3 sequence (DNA): TGTGCCAGCAGCGTAGCGGGTCGGGGGGCAGCAGATACGCAGTATTTT. This codes for CASSVAGRGAADTQYF.

J is TRBJ2-5 and V is TRBV28; D is possibly TRBD1 (5 bases). V was clipped by 4 bases and J by 2 bases, with 8 bases between them. Germline-derived CDR1 and CDR2 are MDHEN and SYDVKM. This CDR3 contains 13 residues. CDR3 region: CASSSQEQETQYF. The CDR3 DNA reads TGTGCCAGCAGTTCACAGGAGCAAGAGACCCAGTACTTC. Filled out from reference TRBV28 and TRBJ2-5, the complete variable domain reads DVKVTQSSRYLVKRTGEKVFLECVQDMDHENMFWYRQDPGLGLRLIYFSYDVKMKEKGDIPEGYSVSREKKERFSLILESASTNQTSMYLCASSSQEQETQYFGPGTRLLVL.

This clonotype has just a few counts. The rearrangement links TRBV3-1 to TRBJ2-3; maybe TRBD1 (5 bases). Trimming left V 0 bases short and J 6 bases short, with 16 bases between. Germline V gene sequence: CDR1 LGHDT, CDR2 YNNKEL (reference sequence). The CDR3 spans 16 residues. CDR3 region: CASSQEGFSGADTQYF. For the CDR3, the DNA is TGTGCCAGCAGCCAAGAAGGTTTCAGTGGGGCGGATACGCAGTATTTT.

This chain links TRBV4-3 with TRBJ1-3; tentative D call: TRBD1 (6 bases). The CDR3 totals 15 residues. The germline CDR1 and CDR2 sequences are LGHNA and YSLEER. Trimming pared 3 bases from V and 1 base from J, leaving 10 bases between. The chain's CDR3 is CASSHTTGSGNTIYF. The DNA for the CDR3 is TGCGCCAGCAGCCACACGACAGGTTCTGGAAACACCATATATTTT.

This clonotype is a singleton in its sample. The chain uses TRBV7-2 and TRBJ2-7; D possibly corresponds to TRBD2 (7 bases). CDR1 SGHTA and CDR2 FQGNSA come from the germline V gene. CDR3 size: 17 residues. Trimming removed 4 bases from V and 4 bases from J, with 23 bases in between. CDR3 in amino acids: CASSSLLGGHRGYEQYF. CDR3 sequence (DNA): TGTGCCAGCAGCTCACTTCTCGGGGGGCACAGAGGGTACGAGCAGTACTTC.

The rearrangement links TRBV5-5 to TRBJ1-2, with D tentatively TRBD1 (5 bases). The germline gives CDR1 SGHKS, CDR2 YYEKEE (reference sequence). This CDR3 spans 12 amino acids. Trimming took off 1 base at V and 6 bases at J, with 7 bases between the two ends. The CDR3 reads CASSLTRDGYTF. CDR3 nucleotides: TGTGCCAGCAGCTTGACCAGGGATGGCTACACCTTC.

This rearrangement joins TRBV7-7 to TRBJ1-3; 9 bases are shared with TRBD1. V gave up 5 bases and J gave up 4 bases; unmatched junction bases: 15. CDR1 and CDR2 (germline): SSHAT, FNYEAQ (reference sequence). The CDR3 has 18 residues. The CDR3 sequence is CASSRELPGQGHGNTIYF. The CDR3, as DNA: TGTGCCAGCAGCCGGGAACTACCGGGACAGGGACACGGAAACACCATATATTTT.

The rearrangement joins TRBV4-1 to TRBJ2-5; 9 bases match TRBD2. This CDR3 is built from 17 residues. The junction had 10 bases not matched to a gene; V was cut back by 1 base and J by 4 bases. In germline, CDR1 is MGHRA, CDR2 YSYEKL. The CDR3 sequence is CASSQGRLAAVRETQYF. The CDR3, as DNA: TGCGCCAGCAGCCAAGGCCGACTAGCGGCAGTTAGAGAGACCCAGTACTTC.

This clonotype was seen just once. This rearrangement joins TRBV7-6 to TRBJ1-2; D call uncertain. Trimming cost V 5 bases and J 1 base, with 20 bases left between them. This CDR3 contains 17 residues. Germline V gene lookup returns CDR1 SGHVS and CDR2 FNYEAQ. The CDR3 protein is CASSPWVSLDINYGYTF. DNA for the CDR3: TGTGCCAGCAGCCCTTGGGTCAGCCTCGACATTAACTATGGCTACACCTTC. The whole variable domain, filled in from reference TRBV7-6 and TRBJ1-2, reads GAGVSQSPRYKVTKRGQDVALRCDPISGHVSLYWYRQALGQGPEFLTYFNYEAQQDKSGLPNDRFSAERPEGSISTLTIQRTEQRDSAMYRCASSPWVSLDINYGYTFGSGTRLTVV.

J is TRBJ2-2 and V is TRBV29-1; D gene ambiguous. The germline gives CDR1 SQVTM, CDR2 ANQGSEA. Trimming removed 1 base at V and 4 bases at J, with 13 bases between. The CDR3 is 15 residues long. The CDR3 bases are TGCAGCGTTGAAGCCGCCCGCGGAAGCACCGGGGAGCTGTTTTTT. Its translation is CSVEAARGSTGELFF.

This clonotype was found once. The V and J genes are TRBV27 and TRBJ2-1; TRBD2 aligns across 9 bases. The V and J ends lost 5 bases and 9 bases, in that order; junction bases with no gene match: 8. The V gene's germline CDR1 is MNHEY and CDR2 SMNVEV (reference sequence). The CDR3 runs to 14 residues. This chain's CDR3 is CASSQTLAGSEQFF. Here the CDR3 DNA reads TGTGCCAGCAGTCAGACACTAGCGGGCAGTGAGCAGTTCTTC.

The chain links TRBV30 to TRBJ2-7; 7 positions match TRBD2. The germline V gene encodes CDR1 GTSNPN and CDR2 SVGIG (reference sequence). The V gene end was trimmed by 5 bases and the J gene end by 6 bases; junction bases not matched to a gene: 19. The CDR3 has 16 amino acids. As DNA, the CDR3 is TGTGCCTGGCAATCTAGCTGGGAGGGAAGGGTGGCCGAGCAGTACTTC. It codes for CAWQSSWEGRVAEQYF.

This chain links TRBV5-1 with TRBJ2-5; 14 bases match TRBD2. Trimming at V came to 4 bases and at J to 7 bases, leaving 6 bases not matched to a gene. This CDR3 region has 15 residues. Germline V gene sequence: CDR1 SGHRS, CDR2 YFSETQ. The CDR3 here is CASSLGLAGEGTQYF. The DNA for the CDR3 is TGCGCCAGCAGCCTGGGACTAGCGGGAGAAGGGACCCAGTACTTC.

The V and J genes are TRBV25-1 and TRBJ2-5; the D gene is possibly TRBD2 (6 bases). CDR1 is MGHDK and CDR2 is SYGVNS in the germline V gene. CDR3 length: 16 amino acids. The germline V and J ends were trimmed by 5 bases and 2 bases, with 18 bases remaining between them. Written as DNA, the CDR3 is TGTGCCAGCAGTCAAACCGGGACTGGAGAGCAAGAGACCCAGTACTTC. This sequence encodes CASSQTGTGEQETQYF.

This clonotype has just a few counts. V is TRBV12-3 or TRBV12-4 and J is TRBJ2-7; TRBD2 is a possible D gene (5 bases). The DNA end lines up better with TRBJ2-5; the J call may be wrong. The CDR3 has 15 amino acids. The CDR3 protein is CASSLAGEVGETQYF. The CDR3 nucleotides read TGTGCCAGCAGTTTAGCGGGAGAGGTCGGGGAGACCCAGTACTTC.

Turning to this clonotype: A junction end diverges from the germline sequence, so it may reflect a read error. This chain links TRBV5-5 with TRBJ2-4; D ambiguous. Germline V CDR1 and CDR2: SGHKS, YYEKEE (reference sequence). The CDR3 has 17 residues. CDR3 nucleotides: TGTGTCAGCAGCCCTGTTGCTGCAGAGCGAGCCAAAAACATTCAGTACTTC. Protein sequence: CVSSPVAAERAKNIQYF.

The chain recombines TRBV7-9 with TRBJ2-1; 8 bases are shared with TRBD2. Looked up from germline, CDR1 is SEHNR and CDR2 is FQNEAQ (reference sequence). The CDR3 has 16 amino acids. With V trimmed by 2 bases and J by 0 bases, 3 bases remained unmatched. CDR3 DNA sequence: TGTGCCAGCAGCTTACCGCGGGGGGACTCCTACAATGAGCAGTTCTTC. Residues: CASSLPRGDSYNEQFF. Full variable domain (remainder filled in from reference TRBV7-9 and TRBJ2-1): DTGVSQNPRHKITKRGQNVTFRCDPISEHNRLYWYRQTLGQGPEFLTYFQNEAQLEKSRLLSDRFSAERPKGSFSTLEIQRTEQGDSAMYLCASSLPRGDSYNEQFFGPGTRLTVL.

The chain recombines TRBV7-2 with TRBJ2-5; tentatively, D is TRBD2 (6 bases). This CDR3 is built from 15 residues. Trimming removed 0 bases at V and 3 bases at J, with 11 bases between. Germline V gene sequence: CDR1 SGHTA, CDR2 FQGNSA. CDR3 in DNA: TGTGCCAGCAGCTTAGCGCCCGGGGGAGAAGAGACCCAGTACTTC. Amino acids: CASSLAPGGEETQYF.

This clonotype has only a few counts. The rearrangement joins TRBV6-1 to TRBJ1-5; 8 bases agree with TRBD1. The length of the CDR3 is 16 residues. Trimming at V came to 4 bases and at J to 0 bases, leaving 5 bases not matched to a gene. Germline assignment: CDR1 MNHNS and CDR2 SASEGT. CDR3 protein: CASSGRTGSSNQPQHF. The CDR3 DNA reads TGTGCCAGCAGTGGAAGGACAGGGTCTAGCAATCAGCCCCAGCATTTT.